This record concerns one T cell receptor beta chain sequence. The entry originates in a study of T cell responses to AZD1222 COVID-19 vaccine. TCRdb's copy holds only in-frame clones and misses some; the assay was immunoSEQ multiplex PCR. The sample has 70,000 or so clones; around nine tenths are singletons. The sequenced sample was peripheral blood, obtained on day 0 of AZD1222 vaccination. The clonotype comes from an adult in good health.

This chain's CDR3 is CAWRQGATGEQYF. DNA of the CDR3: TGTGCCTGGAGACAGGGGGCGACCGGCGAGCAGTACTTC. The chain has TRBV30 and TRBJ2-7, with 9 nucleotides matching TRBD1. This CDR3 has 13 residues. CDR1 GTSNPN and CDR2 SVGIG come from the germline V gene (reference sequence). The V gene end was trimmed by 3 bases and the J gene end by 6 bases; junction bases not matched to a gene: 6.